The next 22 T cell receptor beta chains were all read from a single sample in a study of blood T cell repertoires in COVID-19. Assay: immunoSEQ multiplex PCR; the TCRdb copy retains only in-frame clones and omits some. Of roughly 230,000 clones listed, roughly 87% are singletons. The sequencing sample was made of peripheral blood. The receptors derive from a woman aged 40 to 55 who had recovered from COVID-19.

This chain connects TRBV4-2 to TRBJ1-2; no clear D. There are 15 residues in the CDR3. Germline V gives CDR1 LGHNA, CDR2 YNFKEQ. V was cut by 3 bases and J by 3 bases, with 14 bases left in between. The CDR3 spells CASSQGGVEDYGYTF. As DNA, the CDR3 is TGTGCCAGCAGCCAGGGCGGGGTGGAAGACTATGGCTACACCTTC.

V is TRBV19 and J is TRBJ2-2; TRBD2 is a possible D gene (5 bases). This CDR3 region has 18 residues. In germline, CDR1 is LNHDA, CDR2 SQIVND (reference sequence). Trimming left V 7 bases short and J 3 bases short, with 24 bases between. In nucleotides, the CDR3 is TGTGCCAGTACTTCCCTTAAACGCGAGGGTAGGTACACCGGGGAGCTGTTTTTT. Its translation: CASTSLKREGRYTGELFF. The whole variable domain, remainder taken from reference TRBV19 and TRBJ2-2, is DGGITQSPKYLFRKEGQNVTLSCEQNLNHDAMYWYRQDPGQGLRLIYYSQIVNDFQKGDIAEGYSVSREKKESFPLTVTSAQKNPTAFYLCASTSLKREGRYTGELFFGEGSRLTVL.

The chain employs TRBV14 and TRBJ2-5; maybe TRBD2 (6 bases). The V end lost 2 bases, the J end lost 2 bases, and 9 bases lay between the germline ends. Germline V CDR1 and CDR2: SGHDN, FVKESK. The CDR3 is 14 amino acids. CDR3 sequence: CASSQLAGQETQYF. The CDR3 DNA is TGTGCCAGCAGCCAACTGGCGGGGCAAGAGACCCAGTACTTC.

In DNA form, the CDR3 reads TGCGCCAGCAGTGAGTCGGGGCGGAAAGAGCAGTACTTC. This gives the protein CASSESGRKEQYF. V usage is TRBV10-1 and J usage is TRBJ2-7, with a tentative D call TRBD1 (5 bases). The germline V gene encodes CDR1 WNHNN and CDR2 SYGVQD (reference sequence). The germline V and J ends were trimmed by 0 bases and 7 bases, with 10 bases remaining between them. The CDR3 consists of 13 residues.

V gene TRBV13 combines with J gene TRBJ2-5, with unresolved D. The V end lost 5 bases, the J end lost 0 bases, and 4 bases lay between the germline ends. Germline V gene sequence: CDR1 PRHDT, CDR2 FYEKMQ (reference sequence). The CDR3 totals 12 residues. CDR3 region: CASSPYQETQYF. The CDR3 coding sequence is TGTGCCAGCAGCCCCTACCAAGAGACCCAGTACTTC.

V usage is TRBV25-1 and J usage is TRBJ2-2, with a weak D call TRBD2 (7 bases). Between the trimmed V and J ends, which lost 10 bases and 7 bases, there was a span of 16 bases. The germline gives CDR1 MGHDK, CDR2 SYGVNS. This CDR3 has 13 amino acids. The CDR3: CAITAGAGGELFF. The CDR3 DNA reads as TGTGCCATCACGGCGGGGGCGGGCGGGGAGCTGTTTTTT.

CDR3 DNA: TGTGCCAGCAGCTCCCTAAAGCCTGAAGCTTTCTTT. It codes for CASSSLKPEAFF. The chain couples TRBV7-2 to TRBJ1-1; the D is unclear. CDR1 is SGHTA and CDR2 is FQGNSA in the germline V gene. The length of the CDR3 is 12 residues. The V gene lost 4 bases and the J gene lost 6 bases, with 9 bases spanning the gap.

The V and J genes are TRBV2 and TRBJ1-2; 7 bases are shared with TRBD1. Losses at the gene ends were 7 bases for V and 5 bases for J; bases not matched to a gene: 4. The germline V gene has CDR1 SNHLY and CDR2 FYNNEI. This CDR3 region has 12 residues. The CDR3 reads CASNRGGYGYTF. The CDR3 region has the DNA TGTGCCAGCAACAGGGGTGGGTATGGCTACACCTTC.

This clone was seen only once. The rearrangement uses TRBV4-1 and TRBJ1-4; maybe TRBD1 (5 bases). The CDR3 has 13 residues. Deletions cut 8 bases from V and 10 bases from J, with 17 bases between. CDR1 and CDR2 (germline): MGHRA, YSYEKL. CDR3 nucleotides: TGCGCCAGCTGGAGCAGGGAAAGGGGAAAACTGTTTTTT. Protein product: CASWSRERGKLFF.

This clone was picked up one time. Different DNA sequences within this sample yield the same CDR3. This chain links TRBV29-1 with TRBJ1-1; perhaps TRBD1 as D (5 bases). The length of the CDR3 is 12 residues. V lost 3 bases to trimming and J lost 1 base, with 6 bases between them. Germline V CDR1 and CDR2: SQVTM, ANQGSEA. CDR3 sequence: CSVEQGNTEAFF. The DNA of the CDR3 is TGCAGCGTTGAGCAGGGGAACACTGAAGCTTTCTTT. The entire variable domain, with the rest obtained from reference TRBV29-1 and TRBJ1-1, is as follows: SAVISQKPSRDICQRGTSLTIQCQVDSQVTMMFWYRQQPGQSLTLIATANQGSEATYESGFVIDKFPISRPNLTFSTLTVSNMSPEDSSIYLCSVEQGNTEAFFGQGTRLTVV.

This chain joins TRBV3-1 (or the pseudogene TRBV3-2) and TRBJ2-5; 8 bases agree with TRBD1. Germline loops: CDR1 LGHDT, CDR2 YNNKEL (reference sequence). J gave up 3 bases and V 5 bases, and 2 bases lay outside the gene matches. The CDR3 has 13 amino acids. DNA of the CDR3: TGTGCCAGCAGCGAGACAGGGGAAGAGACCCAGTACTTC. Translation: CASSETGEETQYF.

The V gene is TRBV5-1, the J gene TRBJ2-1; 12 positions agree with TRBD2. V lost 3 bases to trimming and J lost 2 bases; unmatched junction nucleotides: 15. The germline gives CDR1 SGHRS, CDR2 YFSETQ. The CDR3 contains 20 residues. The CDR3 DNA follows: TGCGCCAGCAGCTCTCCAAGACCGACTAGCGGGGGTTCTACCTACAATGAGCAGTTCTTC. The encoded protein is CASSSPRPTSGGSTYNEQFF.

The J gene is TRBJ1-3, the V gene TRBV29-1; no clear D gene. The CDR3 is made up of 13 amino acids. Between the trimmed V and J ends, which lost 5 bases and 2 bases, there was a span of 10 bases. Germline loops: CDR1 SQVTM, CDR2 ANQGSEA. The DNA for the CDR3 is TGCAGCGTTTCGGAGGATGCTGGAAACACCATATATTTT. Residues: CSVSEDAGNTIYF.

The chain joins TRBV10-3 to TRBJ1-1; 8 positions agree with TRBD1. The J segment lost 4 bases and the V segment lost 7 bases, leaving 8 bases of the junction unmatched. This CDR3 is built from 14 residues. Looked up from germline, CDR1 is ENHRY and CDR2 is SYGVKD. DNA for the CDR3: TGTGCCATCACCTTGGACAGGGCGGGCACTGAAGCTTTCTTT. Amino acid sequence: CAITLDRAGTEAFF.

The chain links TRBV14 to TRBJ2-3; D gene uncertain. V lost 3 bases to trimming and J lost 0 bases, with 4 bases between them. Germline assignment: CDR1 SGHDN and CDR2 FVKESK. This CDR3 region has 13 residues. CDR3 residues: CASSHSSTDTQYF. The CDR3 coding sequence is TGTGCCAGCAGCCATTCTAGCACAGATACGCAGTATTTT.

The chain links TRBV6-2 or TRBV6-3 to TRBJ2-1, with 10 bases that match TRBD2. Losses at the gene ends were 0 bases for V and 15 bases for J; bases not matched to a gene: 5. The CDR3 extends over 13 amino acids. Germline V CDR1 and CDR2: MNHEY, SVGEGT. This CDR3 is CASSYSGAGGGFF. CDR3 DNA: TGTGCCAGCAGTTACTCAGGAGCGGGAGGGGGGTTCTTC.

This chain joins TRBV13 and TRBJ2-7; 9 nucleotides line up with TRBD1. Unmatched junction bases numbered 5, after V lost 3 bases and J lost 2 bases. The length of the CDR3 is 15 residues. Germline loops: CDR1 PRHDT, CDR2 FYEKMQ (reference sequence). CDR3 protein: CASSFTDRGTYEQYV. The CDR3 bases are TGTGCCAGCAGCTTCACGGACAGGGGCACCTACGAGCAGTACGTC.

As DNA, the CDR3 is TGTGCCACCAGTGGAGGACTAGCGGGATACGATGAGCAGTTCTTC. Translated, it gives CATSGGLAGYDEQFF. This chain joins TRBV24-1 and TRBJ2-1; TRBD2 matches at 12 bases. Losses at the gene ends were 5 bases for V and 8 bases for J; bases not matched to a gene: 6. The V gene's germline CDR1 is KGHDR and CDR2 SFDVKD. This CDR3 is built from 15 residues.

V is TRBV19 and J is TRBJ2-7; 7 bases agree with TRBD2. There are 14 residues in the CDR3. The J segment lost 0 bases and the V segment lost 3 bases, leaving 2 bases of the junction unmatched. Germline-derived CDR1 and CDR2 are LNHDA and SQIVND (reference sequence). CDR3 nucleotides: TGTGCCAGTAGTATGCAGCGGGGCTCCTACGAGCAGTACTTC. Its translation: CASSMQRGSYEQYF.

Regarding this clone: The sample carries other DNA sequences with the same CDR3. The rearrangement joins TRBV11-3 to TRBJ2-5; 7 bases are a match to TRBD1. The J segment lost 3 bases and the V segment lost 2 bases, leaving 12 bases of the junction unmatched. From germline, CDR1 is SGHNT and CDR2 YENEEA. The CDR3 contains 17 residues. The CDR3 region has the DNA TGTGCCAGCAGCTTAAGGAGTCGGGACAGAGTAAAAGAGACCCAGTACTTC. The encoded protein is CASSLRSRDRVKETQYF. Full variable domain (outside the CDR3, taken from reference TRBV11-3 and TRBJ2-5): EAGVVQSPRYKIIEKKQPVAFWCNPISGHNTLYWYLQNLGQGPELLIRYENEEAVDDSQLPKDRFSAERLKGVDSTLKIQPAELGDSAVYLCASSLRSRDRVKETQYFGPGTRLLVL.

The chain combines TRBV5-4 with TRBJ2-3; TRBD2 is a possible D gene (5 bases). The germline V and J ends were trimmed by 2 bases and 2 bases, with 12 bases remaining between them. The CDR3 loop spans 15 amino acids. Germline CDR1 and CDR2: SGHNT and YYREEE (reference sequence). The CDR3 bases are TGTGCCAGCAGCTTTTATCGGGGAGACACAGATACGCAGTATTTT. Protein sequence: CASSFYRGDTDTQYF.

V gene TRBV5-1 combines with J gene TRBJ1-6, with 8 bases identical to TRBD1. The V segment lost 4 bases and the J segment 7 bases; nucleotides outside the gene matches: 7. In germline, CDR1 is SGHRS, CDR2 YFSETQ. The CDR3 is 15 amino acids. The chain's CDR3 is CASSERTGWNSPLHF. The CDR3 DNA follows: TGCGCCAGCAGCGAACGGACAGGGTGGAATTCACCCCTCCACTTT.